The T cell receptor (beta chain) under discussion was sequenced for a study of cytomegalovirus exposure and HLA in healthy donors. Study observations and caveats: Another analysis was done later, and it associated over 15,000 TCR beta sequences with HLA alleles at 0.05 false discovery rate.

The PCR ran on 60 Vbeta and 13 Jbeta primers. How the authors handled the data: Later analysis identified tens of millions of unique TCR beta chains, about 11 million shared. Produced via immunoSEQ multiplex PCR; TCRdb's table is partial and in-frame only. That table is the source of V, J and clone size, and D and trimming were worked out from the DNA. The sample lists about 120,000 clones; 77% were seen once. Germline-derived CDR1 and CDR2 are SGHDT and YYEEEE. The CDR3 extends over 13 amino acids. In the case of this clone: Its antigen remains unidentified. A junction boundary mismatches the germline segment, possibly from a read error.

The TCR sequence derives from a human donor in good health. Sequencing was performed on PBMCs. The chain recombines TRBV5-6 with TRBJ2-4; D not resolved. The CDR3 region has the DNA TGTGCCAGCAGCCCGGATGGAAAAAACAGTCAGTACTTC. This encodes CASSPDGKNSQYF.